What follows is one T cell receptor (beta chain) and its context. The antigen is unknown. A much larger clone differs by one base, so this may be a read error. The CDR3 contains 15 residues. V lost 6 bases and J 9 bases, leaving 24 bases between the germline ends. Germline lookup yields CDR1 SGHKS and CDR2 YYEKEE (reference sequence). This entry is derived from a study of T cells in Graves' hyperthyroidism and ophthalmopathy. Hyperthyroidism had been newly diagnosed in patients aged 18 to 65, and its duration was under 2 months. Fresh peripheral blood, 9.5 to 10 ml of it, supplied the PBMCs. Study-wide results and limits: Also found in blood were most expanded thyroid clonotypes above 0.001. Prediction of ophthalmopathy progression came a median around 6 months pre-onset.

RNA transcripts served as the template for amplifying TCR beta CDR3 regions. First-round RT-PCR targeting the TCR CDR3 was performed with the HTBI primer set. Each CDR3 protein gets one entry after TCRdb re-called the multiplex PCR reads with MiXCR. Among roughly 710,000 distinct CDR3 sequences, 35% were seen once, and the ten largest hold more than 25%. The receptor was isolated from a woman in her 40s with Graves' hyperthyroidism. This chain connects TRBV5-5 to TRBJ2-5; D is possibly TRBD1 or TRBD2 (5 bases each). Sequenced: blood. The CDR3 sequence is CASTRRTGGYEAQYF. In DNA form, the CDR3 reads TGTGCCAGCACCCGGAGGACTGGGGGTTACGAGGCCCAGTACTTC.